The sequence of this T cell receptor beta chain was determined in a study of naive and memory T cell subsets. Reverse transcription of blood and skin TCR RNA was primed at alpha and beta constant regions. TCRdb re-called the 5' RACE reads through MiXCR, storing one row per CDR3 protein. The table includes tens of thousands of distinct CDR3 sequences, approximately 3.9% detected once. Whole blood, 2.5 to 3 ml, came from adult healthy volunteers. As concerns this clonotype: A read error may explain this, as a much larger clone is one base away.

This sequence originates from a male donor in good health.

CDR3 DNA sequence: TGTGCCAGCAGACACCGGGGCGGGGAGCTGTTTTTT. This sequence encodes CASRHRGGELFF. The V and J genes are TRBV12-3 or TRBV12-4 and TRBJ2-2; tentatively, D is TRBD2 (5 bases). CDR3 length equals 12 residues. Trimming removed 6 bases at V and 7 bases at J, with 9 bases between.